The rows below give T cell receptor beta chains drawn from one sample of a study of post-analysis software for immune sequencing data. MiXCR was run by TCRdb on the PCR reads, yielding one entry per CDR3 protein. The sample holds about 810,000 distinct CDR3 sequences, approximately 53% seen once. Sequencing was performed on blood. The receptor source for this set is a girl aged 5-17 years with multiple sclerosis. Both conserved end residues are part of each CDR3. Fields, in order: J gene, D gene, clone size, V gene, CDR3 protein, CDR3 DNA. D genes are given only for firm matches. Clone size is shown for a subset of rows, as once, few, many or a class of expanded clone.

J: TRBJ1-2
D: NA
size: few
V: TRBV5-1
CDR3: CASSLEAGTYGYTF
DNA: TGCGCCAGCAGCTTGGAGGCAGGGACCTATGGCTACACCTTC

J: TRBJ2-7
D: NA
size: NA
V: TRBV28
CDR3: CASSFQGIQYEQYF
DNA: TGTGCCAGCAGTTTCCAAGGGATCCAATACGAGCAGTACTTC

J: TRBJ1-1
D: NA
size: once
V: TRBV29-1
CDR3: CSVDSGDYTEAFF
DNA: TGCAGCGTTGACAGCGGGGATTACACTGAAGCTTTCTTT

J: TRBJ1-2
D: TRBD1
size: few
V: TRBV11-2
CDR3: CASSLPGQDNNYGYTF
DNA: TGTGCCAGCAGCCTCCCGGGACAGGATAATAACTATGGCTACACCTTC

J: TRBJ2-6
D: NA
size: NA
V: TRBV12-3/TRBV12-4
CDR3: CASARVGANVRTF
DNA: TGTGCCAGCGCCCGGGTCGGGGCCAACGTCCGGACTTTC

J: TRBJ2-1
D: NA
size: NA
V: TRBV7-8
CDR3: CASSLWVSSVDEQFF
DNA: TGTGCCAGCAGCTTATGGGTCAGCTCGGTCGATGAGCAGTTCTTC

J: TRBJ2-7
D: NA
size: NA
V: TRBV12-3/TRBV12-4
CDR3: CASRTQDSYEQYF
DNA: TGTGCCAGCAGAACCCAGGACAGCTACGAGCAGTACTTC

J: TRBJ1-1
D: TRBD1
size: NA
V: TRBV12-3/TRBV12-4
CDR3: CASLDLGRGNTEAFF
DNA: TGTGCCAGTCTCGACCTAGGCAGGGGGAATACTGAAGCTTTCTTT

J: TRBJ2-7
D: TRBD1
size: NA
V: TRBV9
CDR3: CASSVGQGEYEQYF
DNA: TGTGCCAGCAGCGTAGGGCAGGGGGAGTACGAGCAGTACTTC

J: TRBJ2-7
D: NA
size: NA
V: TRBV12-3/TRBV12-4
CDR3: CASSLSAGTYEQYF
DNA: TGTGCCAGCAGTTTGTCGGCAGGGACCTACGAGCAGTACTTC

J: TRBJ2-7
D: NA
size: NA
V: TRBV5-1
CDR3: CASSIPGQNYEQYF
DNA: TGCGCCAGCAGCATACCCGGACAGAACTACGAGCAGTACTTC

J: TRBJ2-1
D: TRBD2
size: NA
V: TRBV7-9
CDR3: CARPLAGGPGDEQFF
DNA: TGTGCCAGGCCATTAGCGGGAGGGCCTGGCGATGAGCAGTTCTTC

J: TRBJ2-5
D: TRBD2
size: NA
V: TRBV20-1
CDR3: CSARLAGGPTRTQYF
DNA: TGCAGTGCTAGACTAGCGGGAGGGCCTACACGGACCCAGTACTTC

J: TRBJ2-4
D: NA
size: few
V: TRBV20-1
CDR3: CSARDPLPFQYF
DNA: TGCAGTGCTAGAGACCCACTACCCTTTCAGTACTTC

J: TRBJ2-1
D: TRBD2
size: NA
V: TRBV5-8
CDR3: CASSTSLAPYNEQFF
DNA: TGTGCCAGCAGCACTTCACTAGCGCCTTACAATGAGCAGTTCTTC

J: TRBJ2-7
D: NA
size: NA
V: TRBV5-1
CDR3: CASSPGIGYEQYF
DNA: TGCGCCAGCAGCCCCGGGATTGGTTACGAGCAGTACTTC

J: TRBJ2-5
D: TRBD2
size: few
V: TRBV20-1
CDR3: CSARGTSPLETQYF
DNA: TGCAGTGCTAGGGGGACTAGTCCCCTAGAGACCCAGTACTTC

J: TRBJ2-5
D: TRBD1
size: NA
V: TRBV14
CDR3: CASSPWTGGLPGETQYF
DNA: TGTGCCAGCAGCCCATGGACAGGGGGCTTGCCGGGGGAGACCCAGTACTTC

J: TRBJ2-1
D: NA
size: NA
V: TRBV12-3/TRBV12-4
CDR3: CASSLQASLLADPPYNEQFF
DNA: TGTGCCAGCAGTTTACAGGCCTCGTTACTAGCCGACCCCCCTTACAATGAGCAGTTCTTC

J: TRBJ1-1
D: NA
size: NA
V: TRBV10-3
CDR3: CAISEPSAGTEAFF
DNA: TGTGCCATCAGTGAACCTTCGGCCGGCACTGAAGCTTTCTTT

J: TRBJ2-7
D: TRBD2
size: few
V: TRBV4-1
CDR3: CASSQEGLAGGLEQYF
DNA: TGCGCCAGCAGCCAAGAGGGCCTAGCGGGGGGCCTCGAGCAGTACTTC

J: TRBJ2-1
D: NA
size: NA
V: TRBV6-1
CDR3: CASQGLRPLGNEQFF
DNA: TGTGCCAGCCAGGGACTTAGGCCGCTCGGCAATGAGCAGTTCTTC

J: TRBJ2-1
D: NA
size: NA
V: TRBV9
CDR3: CASSVVGGSNEQFF
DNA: TGTGCCAGCAGCGTCGTAGGGGGGTCGAATGAGCAGTTCTTC

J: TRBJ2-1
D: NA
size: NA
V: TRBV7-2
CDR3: CASSLGRGGGSYNEQFF
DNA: TGTGCCAGCAGCTTGGGTAGGGGGGGTGGCTCCTACAATGAGCAGTTCTTC

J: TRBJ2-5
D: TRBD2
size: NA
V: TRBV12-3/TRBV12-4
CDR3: CASSPVVSGGSRETQYF
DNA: TGTGCCAGCAGCCCTGTGGTGAGCGGGGGGTCTAGGGAGACCCAGTACTTC

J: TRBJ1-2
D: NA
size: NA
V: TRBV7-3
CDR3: CASSLFGDYGYTF
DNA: TGTGCCAGCAGCTTATTCGGGGACTATGGCTACACCTTC

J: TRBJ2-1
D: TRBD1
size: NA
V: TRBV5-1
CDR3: CASWTGTDYNEQFF
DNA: TGCGCCAGCTGGACCGGGACAGACTACAATGAGCAGTTCTTC

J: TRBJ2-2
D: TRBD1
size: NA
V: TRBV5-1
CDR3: CASSLVPGQGQHTGELFF
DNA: TGCGCCAGCAGCTTGGTGCCGGGACAGGGGCAGCACACCGGGGAGCTGTTTTTT

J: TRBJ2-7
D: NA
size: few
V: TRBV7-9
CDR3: CASSLAWPGSEQYF
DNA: TGTGCCAGCAGCTTAGCATGGCCGGGAAGCGAGCAGTACTTC

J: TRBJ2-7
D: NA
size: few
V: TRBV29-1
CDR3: CSVEDQTRSSYEQYF
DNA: TGCAGCGTTGAAGATCAGACTAGGAGTTCCTACGAGCAGTACTTC

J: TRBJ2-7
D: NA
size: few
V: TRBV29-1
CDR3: CSVAGQETVHEQYF
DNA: TGCAGCGTGGCGGGCCAAGAAACGGTCCACGAGCAGTACTTC

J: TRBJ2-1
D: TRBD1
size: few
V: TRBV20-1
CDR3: CSASMGQGKFF
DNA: TGCAGTGCTAGTATGGGACAGGGGAAGTTCTTC

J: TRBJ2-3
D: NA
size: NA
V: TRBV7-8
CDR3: CASRFSGGSTDTQYF
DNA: TGTGCCAGCAGGTTTAGTGGCGGGAGCACAGATACGCAGTATTTT

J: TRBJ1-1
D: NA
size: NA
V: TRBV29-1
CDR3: CSVTPRGLNTEAFF
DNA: TGCAGCGTTACGCCGAGGGGTCTGAACACTGAAGCTTTCTTT

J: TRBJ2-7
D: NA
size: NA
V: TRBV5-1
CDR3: CASSWSGAANLLTYEQYF
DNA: TGCGCCAGCAGCTGGTCCGGGGCAGCCAACCTTTTAACCTACGAGCAGTACTTC

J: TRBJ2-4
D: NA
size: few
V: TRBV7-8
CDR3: CASSLGQDAKNIQYF
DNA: TGTGCCAGCAGCTTAGGGCAGGACGCCAAAAACATTCAGTACTTC

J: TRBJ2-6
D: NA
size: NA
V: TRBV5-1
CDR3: CASSLWDTGSPVSPGANVLTF
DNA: TGCGCCAGCAGCTTGTGGGATACCGGTAGTCCCGTCTCTCCTGGGGCCAACGTCCTGACTTTC

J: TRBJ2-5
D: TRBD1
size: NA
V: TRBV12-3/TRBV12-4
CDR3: CASSFTEDREETQYF
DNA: TGTGCCAGCAGTTTTACCGAGGACAGGGAAGAGACCCAGTACTTC

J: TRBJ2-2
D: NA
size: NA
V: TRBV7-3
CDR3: CASSLTAPRNTGELFF
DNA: TGTGCCAGCAGCCTCACAGCACCGCGGAACACCGGGGAGCTGTTTTTT

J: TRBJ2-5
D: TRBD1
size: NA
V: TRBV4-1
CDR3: CASSQATGQGGRETQYF
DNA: TGCGCCAGCAGCCAAGCAACCGGACAGGGAGGACGAGAGACCCAGTACTTC

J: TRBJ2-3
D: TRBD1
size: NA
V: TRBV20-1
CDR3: CSANRGQAASTDTQYF
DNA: TGCAGTGCTAACCGGGGACAGGCCGCTAGCACAGATACGCAGTATTTT

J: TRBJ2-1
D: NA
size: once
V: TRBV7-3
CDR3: CASSSLVTNEQFF
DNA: TGTGCCAGCAGCTCCCTAGTGACGAATGAGCAGTTCTTC

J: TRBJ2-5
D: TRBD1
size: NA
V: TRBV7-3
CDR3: CASSLWTGREGTQYF
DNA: TGTGCCAGCAGCTTATGGACAGGCCGGGAAGGGACCCAGTACTTC

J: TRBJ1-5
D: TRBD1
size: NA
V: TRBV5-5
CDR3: CASSLDGTGGNQPQHF
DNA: TGTGCCAGCAGCTTGGATGGGACAGGGGGCAATCAGCCCCAGCATTTT